The present TCR beta chain was sequenced within a study of post-analysis software for immune sequencing data. Study observations and caveats: Compared with controls, patients had more of about 5 TRBV segments, including TRBV5-6, TRBV5-1 and TRBV20-1.

The CDR3 consists of 16 residues. Trimming removed 4 bases at V and 0 bases at J, with 15 bases between. Germline loops: CDR1 SGHRS, CDR2 YFSETQ. A note on this clonotype: The antigen remains undetermined.

Unique molecular identifiers were carried by the TCR beta cDNA libraries. MiXCR was run by TCRdb on the PCR reads, yielding one entry per CDR3 protein. Among about 540,000 distinct CDR3 sequences listed, under 40% were seen once. The rearrangement joins TRBV5-1 to TRBJ2-3, with D unresolved. The material sequenced was blood. The sequence was collected from a girl aged 2-17 years with multiple sclerosis. The CDR3 nucleotides are TGCGCCAGCAGCACTGGCCAGTCGTCTAGCACAGATACGCAGTATTTT. Protein sequence: CASSTGQSSSTDTQYF.